This T cell receptor (beta chain) was identified in a study of PD-1 blockade in classical Hodgkin lymphoma. As for this clone: The antigen is not known.

Study findings and constraints: Patients excluded were those beginning nivolumab under 1 year after ASCT.

Time point noted: cycle 4 day 1 (C4D1), after less than 7 weeks of nivolumab. Every one of the patients relapsed after autologous stem cell transplantation (brentuximab vedotin exposure was variable). Germline V CDR1 and CDR2: ENHRY, SYGVKD. The CDR3 totals 17 residues. With 2 bases removed from V and 5 bases from J, the gap between germline ends came to 21 bases. The assay was immunoSEQ multiplex PCR, and TCRdb's table has in-frame clones only and misses some. The data contain roughly 96,000 clones, roughly 91% of them singletons. The sequencing used peripheral blood mononuclear cells (PBMCs), collected before the fourth cycle of nivolumab. The J gene is TRBJ2-5, the V gene TRBV10-3; D uncertain. This receptor was taken from a human donor with classical Hodgkin lymphoma. CDR3 in DNA: TGTGCCATCAGTGAGCCCGGTGTCCGCAACCCCGTCGAGACCCAGTACTTC. Translation gives CAISEPGVRNPVETQYF.